This T cell receptor beta chain was captured in a study of cytomegalovirus exposure and HLA in healthy donors. Study background: About 77 million unique TCRs from HLA-typed donors made up an early data release.

It was with 60 Vbeta and 13 Jbeta primers that the PCR ran. Authors' processing steps: Tens of millions of unique TCR beta chains, roughly 11 million shared, were counted in a later analysis. The method was immunoSEQ multiplex PCR; TCRdb's version includes in-frame clones alone and lacks a portion of them. For V, J and clone size, that table is used; D and trimming come from the DNA. The sample shows about 170,000 clones, 79% of them seen only once. With V trimmed by 2 bases and J by 7 bases, 5 bases remained unmatched. The germline CDR1 and CDR2 sequences are SGHDT and YYEEEE. CDR3 length: 14 residues.

V is TRBV5-6 and J is TRBJ1-2; 10 positions agree with TRBD1. This TCR came from a woman between 50 and 59 years old in good health and CMV-seronegative. The sample was PBMCs. In nucleotides, the CDR3 is TGTGCCAGCAGCTTACCGACAGGGGGCGCTGGCTACACCTTC. Translation: CASSLPTGGAGYTF.